Reported below is one T cell receptor (beta chain). Assay used: immunoSEQ multiplex PCR; TCRdb lists only in-frame clones, some missing. The table has roughly 400,000 clones, around 91% seen once; the top ten hold 0.95% to 1.3%. This entry is derived from a study of blood T cell repertoires in COVID-19. Study context: Whether acute or convalescent, the COVID-19 samples came from the United States, Italy and Spain.

The CDR3 consists of 16 residues. Germline CDR1 is SGHAT and CDR2 is FQNNGV. Trimming removed 6 bases from V and 0 bases from J, with 17 bases in between. Recruits, aged about 18 to 90 years, lived in some 25 US areas. V usage is TRBV11-2 and J usage is TRBJ1-1; D possibly corresponds to TRBD1 (5 bases). This receptor was identified in a man in his thirties or forties who had recovered from COVID-19. The material sequenced was PBMCs or T cells enriched from blood (not recorded which). The CDR3 DNA reads as TGTGCCAGCAGTTGGGGCGGCGCTCAGATGAACACTGAAGCTTTCTTT. This sequence encodes CASSWGGAQMNTEAFF.